This T cell receptor (beta chain) is from a study of blood T cell repertoires in COVID-19. This clone occurred once. Study processing details: Reference gene primer amplification gave estimated nucleated cell counts. Sequenced by immunoSEQ multiplex PCR; TCRdb stores in-frame clones only, minus some. V and J calls and clone size are copied from that table; D and trimming were computed from the DNA. In the table there are about 110,000 clones, 88% of which are singletons. The receptor's source is a man aged 50-59 years with active or convalescent COVID-19. Sequencing was performed on peripheral blood.

The CDR3 coding sequence is TGTGCCAGCAGATGTCACCGGGACACCTGTGGGCAGTACTTC. This codes for CASRCHRDTCGQYF. The chain is built from TRBV28 and TRBJ2-7; tentative D call: TRBD1 (6 bases). The V end was cut by 6 bases, the J end by 9 bases, with 21 bases between. This CDR3 is 14 amino acids long. CDR1 is MDHEN, CDR2 SYDVKM, per germline.